Following are 27 T cell receptor beta chains from one sample sequenced in a study of tumor and adjacent non-tumor tissue in lung cancer (dated by TCRdb to the late 2010s). Bulk unsorted tissue served as the source for RNA extraction, and RNA quality was assessed using a NanoDrop ND-1000 and an Agilent 2100. The library relied on multiplex PCR. The sample was run on an Illumina HiSeq 2500. TCRbeta libraries were constructed through three rounds of nested PCR with primers (Table S4) according to protocols adapted from ARM-PCR. TCRdb itself trimmed the public reads at Q25 with fastp, ran MiXCR and retained productive beta chains. Entries are consolidated by CDR3 protein sequence, retaining the most common genes and DNA. This sample is represented by more than 95,000 distinct CDR3 sequences; 55% to 75% of them were singletons. Around 13% of the sample is taken by the ten largest. Sequenced material: lung tumor tissue. These receptors were collected from a man aged 25-40 years with non-small cell lung cancer.

Worth noting for this clonotype: This may be a read error, as it is one base from a much larger clone. The gene calls are TRBV7-2 and TRBJ2-5; D perhaps matches TRBD2 (5 bases). CDR1 and CDR2 (germline): SGHTA, FQGNSA. This CDR3 contains 15 residues. The CDR3 DNA reads as TGTGCCGGCAGCTTGGCTAGCTCGGGACAAGAGACCCAGTACTTC. Amino acid sequence: CAGSLASSGQETQYF.

In regard to this clonotype: Just one base apart from a much larger clone, this may be a read error. The V call is TRBV6-5, the J call TRBJ1-1; the match to TRBD1 covers 8 bases. The length of the CDR3 is 13 residues. Germline loops: CDR1 MNHEY, CDR2 SVGAGI. This chain's CDR3 is CASSYAGGGEAYF. Written as DNA, the CDR3 is TGTGCCAGCAGTTACGCAGGGGGCGGTGAAGCTTACTTT.

As regards this clonotype: A much larger clonotype is one base distant, so this may be a read error. This sequence joins TRBV6-5 and TRBJ1-5; D uncertain. The CDR3 totals 12 residues. Per germline, CDR1 MNHEY and CDR2 SVGAGI. The CDR3 region has the DNA TGTACCAGCAGTTTCCCCAGACAGCCCCAGCATTTT. Translation gives CTSSFPRQPQHF.

Regarding this clonotype: A clone one base away is much larger, so this may be a read error. This rearrangement joins TRBV4-2 to TRBJ2-7; 9 bases are shared with TRBD1. There are 16 residues in the CDR3. Germline loops: CDR1 LGHNA, CDR2 YNFKEQ. The CDR3 region has the DNA TGTGACAGCAGCCAGTACCCGGGACAGGGTACCTACGAGCAGTACTTC. This gives the protein CDSSQYPGQGTYEQYF.

On this clonotype itself: A much larger clonotype is one base distant, so this may be a read error. The V and J genes are TRBV6-1 and TRBJ2-5; D possibly uses TRBD1 or TRBD2 (5 bases each). Germline CDR1 is MNHNS and CDR2 is SASEGT. This CDR3 has 11 amino acids. Here the CDR3 reads CASSEGGTEYF. In DNA form, the CDR3 reads TGTGCCAGCAGTGAAGGGGGGACCGAGTACTTC.

This clonotype was detected only a few times. The chain uses TRBV4-1 and TRBJ2-7, with TRBD1 matching 7 bases. The CDR3 has 17 amino acids. V lost 2 bases and J lost 6; bases outside the gene matches: 16. Germline lookup yields CDR1 MGHRA and CDR2 YSYEKL. In DNA form, the CDR3 reads TGCGCCAGCAGCCAATCGCTTTCGGACAGGAGAGTCTGCGAGCAGTACTTC. Its protein product is CASSQSLSDRRVCEQYF.

This clonotype was seen once. A much more abundant neighbour one base away suggests this may be a read error. This rearrangement joins TRBV6-2 or TRBV6-3 to TRBJ2-5; the match to TRBD1 covers 7 bases. The CDR3 runs to 16 residues. CDR1 is MNHEY and CDR2 is SVGEGT in the germline V gene. The CDR3 DNA is TGTGCCAGCAGTTACGAAACAGGGGTATCCCAAGGGACCCAGTACTTC. This sequence encodes CASSYETGVSQGTQYF.

Turning to this clonotype: This may arise from a read error, as a much more abundant clone is one base away. The V gene is TRBV6-5, the J gene TRBJ2-3; D is tentatively TRBD1 or TRBD2 (5 bases each). V shed 4 bases and J shed 6 bases, with 14 bases lying between them. Germline CDR1 and CDR2: MNHEY and SVGAGI. The CDR3 has 14 residues. CDR3 nucleotide sequence: TGTGCCAGCAGTTGGACACGGGGCGAGGATACGCAGTATTTT. Protein sequence: CASSWTRGEDTQYF.

CDR3 sequence reads: CASSLRQGPNEKLFF. DNA of the CDR3: TGTGCCAGCAGCTTAAGACAGGGACCTAATGAAAAACTGTTTTTT. The chain employs TRBV7-9 and TRBJ1-4; 7 bases fit TRBD1. This CDR3 has 15 residues. The junction had 3 bases not matched to a gene; V was cut back by 2 bases and J by 3 bases. Germline lookup yields CDR1 SEHNR and CDR2 FQNEAQ (reference sequence).

Comment on this clonotype: A much bigger clone sits one base away, suggesting this may be a read error. The genes are TRBV14 and TRBJ1-6; 10 bases match TRBD1. Losses at the gene ends were 6 bases for V and 8 bases for J; bases not matched to a gene: 7. The CDR3 covers 15 residues. Per the germline V gene, CDR1 is SGHDN and CDR2 is FVKESK. The CDR3, as DNA: TGTGCCAGCAGAAGTGAGGGACAGGGGCATTCACCCCTCCACTTT. This gives the protein CASRSEGQGHSPLHF.

About this clonotype: The CDR3 does not close with the conserved phenylalanine or tryptophan, likely indicating a read error. This sequence joins TRBV6-6 and TRBJ2-7; either TRBD1 or TRBD2 may supply D (6 bases each). The CDR3 sequence is 15 residues long. Germline lookup yields CDR1 MNHNY and CDR2 SVGAGI (reference sequence). V was pared by 6 bases and J by 2 bases, with 17 bases between. DNA of the CDR3: TGTGCCAGCAGGTCAGGCGGGACATCGACCTACGAGCAGTACTCT. It is translated as CASRSGGTSTYEQYS.

The genes are TRBV12-3 or TRBV12-4 and TRBJ2-5, with TRBD2 identical over 8 bases. The ends lost 8 bases at V and 4 bases at J; junction bases unmatched: 9. This CDR3 comprises 14 residues. The CDR3 DNA sequence: TGTGCCAGCCGCCTGGACCTAGCGGGAGAGACCCAGTACTTC. Translating it yields CASRLDLAGETQYF.

On this clonotype: Germline and junction disagree at one end, which may indicate a read error. V and J are TRBV20-1 and TRBJ2-2; 11 nucleotides line up with TRBD2. Germline assignment: CDR1 DFQATT and CDR2 SNEGSKA (reference sequence). The CDR3 runs 16 residues. The CDR3 sequence: CTARDISGGDAGELFF. CDR3 DNA: TGCACTGCTAGAGATATTAGCGGGGGGGATGCCGGAGAGCTGTTTTTT.

This clonotype was picked up one time. As the CDR3 is not closed by the conserved phenylalanine or tryptophan, this likely results from a read error. The chain combines TRBV20-1 with TRBJ2-5; D is undetermined. Trimming shortened V by 2 bases and J by 5 bases, and 12 bases separated the two germline ends. The CDR3 totals 13 residues. CDR1 and CDR2 (germline): DFQATT, SNEGSKA (reference sequence). The DNA of the CDR3 is TGCAGTGCTAGATGGCAGGTGATTGAGACCCAGTACATC. This translates into CSARWQVIETQYI.

In regard to this clonotype: Being one base from a much bigger clone, this may be a read error. The V and J genes are TRBV6-2 or TRBV6-3 and TRBJ2-7; no firm D call. CDR3 length: 12 amino acids. The V end was cut by 7 bases, the J end by 5 bases, with 12 bases between. CDR1 is MNHEY, CDR2 SVGEGT, per germline. CDR3 sequence: CASKPAGHEQYF. In nucleotides, the CDR3 is TGTGCCAGCAAGCCGGCAGGTCACGAGCAGTACTTC.

This clonotype was seen many times. The rearrangement links TRBV20-1 to TRBJ2-7; 9 bases line up with TRBD2. The V and J ends lost 4 bases and 2 bases, in that order; junction bases with no gene match: 3. CDR3 length: 13 residues. Germline-derived CDR1 and CDR2 are DFQATT and SNEGSKA (reference sequence). Here the CDR3 DNA reads TGCAGTGCTATGCGGGAGGGCCCCTACGAGCAGTACTTC. Its protein is CSAMREGPYEQYF.

The chain is built from TRBV6-5 and TRBJ2-4, with D unresolved. This CDR3 has 13 amino acids. The germline gives CDR1 MNHEY, CDR2 SVGAGI. Trimming shortened V by 6 bases and J by 16 bases, and 22 bases separated the two germline ends. The CDR3 spells CASRPLAKNIRYF. CDR3 bases: TGTGCCAGCAGGCCTTTAGCCAAAAACATTCGATACTTC.

This clonotype was recorded many times. CDR3 in DNA: TGCAGTGCTAGAGGGGCAGACTTTAACACTGAAGCTTTCTTT. Protein product: CSARGADFNTEAFF. This rearrangement joins TRBV20-1 to TRBJ1-1; no reliable D call. This CDR3 is 14 amino acids long. V lost 1 base and J lost 2, with 11 bases in between. CDR1 is DFQATT and CDR2 is SNEGSKA in the germline V gene (reference sequence).

The V call is TRBV19, the J call TRBJ2-1, with D unclear. This CDR3 region has 13 residues. CDR1 is LNHDA and CDR2 is SQIVND in the germline V gene (reference sequence). V was trimmed by 10 bases and J by 3 bases, leaving 13 bases between them. CDR3 in DNA: TGTGCCACCAGTCAAGCCATCTACAATGAGCAGTTCTTC. Translated: CATSQAIYNEQFF.

To note about this clonotype: A read error may be the cause here, since a much bigger clone is one base away. This chain joins TRBV4-1 and TRBJ2-7, with TRBD2 matching over 11 bases. This CDR3 region has 15 residues. Germline loops: CDR1 MGHRA, CDR2 YSYEKL. Trimming cost V 1 base and J 5 bases; bases outside gene matches: 4. The CDR3 is CASSQVLTSGNEQYF. The CDR3 nucleotides read TGCGCCAGCAGCCAAGTACTGACTAGCGGGAACGAGCAGTACTTC.

This clonotype has only one observation. Sequence at one end of the junction differs from germline and may be a read error. For the CDR3, the DNA is TGTGGCAGCAGTTTCGGCGACGCAGGGGGCTACACTGAAGCTTTATTT. It codes for CGSSFGDAGGYTEALF. The chain uses TRBV12-3 or TRBV12-4 and TRBJ1-1; 8 bases agree with TRBD1. The CDR3 loop spans 16 amino acids.

This clonotype was recorded many times. The CDR3 DNA follows: TGTGCCAGCAGACGCCGACAGGGCGGCTACACCTTC. Translated, it gives CASRRRQGGYTF. The rearrangement joins TRBV12-3 or TRBV12-4 to TRBJ1-2, with 7 bases fitting TRBD1. CDR3 length: 12 amino acids. V shed 6 bases and J 8 bases; nucleotides not matched to a gene: 6.

This clonotype was seen a few times. V usage is TRBV7-8 and J usage is TRBJ2-5; a possible D gene is TRBD2 (6 bases). Trimming took off 4 bases at V and 3 bases at J, with 21 bases between the two ends. Germline V gene lookup returns CDR1 SGHVS and CDR2 FQNEAQ. The CDR3 has 17 residues. This chain's CDR3 is CASSSRGAAPGEETQYF. The CDR3 DNA sequence: TGTGCCAGCAGCTCACGCGGTGCGGCCCCGGGGGAAGAGACCCAGTACTTC.

This clonotype was detected many times. This sequence joins TRBV10-2 and TRBJ2-5; 12 bases are shared with TRBD2. V trimming: 7 bases; J trimming: 2 bases; junction bases outside the gene matches: 2. The CDR3 is made up of 14 amino acids. Germline V lookup: CDR1 WSHSY, CDR2 SAAADI. The CDR3 bases are TGCGCCAGCACCGGGACTAGCGGGCAAGAGACCCAGTACTTC. This translates into CASTGTSGQETQYF.

In this sample, this clonotype turned up a few times. V usage is TRBV7-3 and J usage is TRBJ2-3; maybe TRBD1 (5 bases). V was trimmed by 5 bases and J by 2 bases, leaving 8 bases between them. The CDR3 covers 13 residues. Germline CDR1 SGHTA, CDR2 FQGTGA. The CDR3 DNA reads TGTGCCAGCAGCCTTGGACACACAGATACGCAGTATTTT. Amino acids: CASSLGHTDTQYF.

About this clonotype itself: One end of the junction does not line up with germline, which may come from a read error. The V gene is TRBV5-5, the J gene TRBJ1-3; maybe TRBD1 (5 bases). Looked up from germline, CDR1 is SGHKS and CDR2 is YYEKEE (reference sequence). The CDR3 is 16 residues long. The CDR3 sequence: CASSLASGATGNSIYF. DNA of the CDR3: TGTGCCAGCAGCTTGGCCTCTGGGGCTACTGGAAACTCCATATATTTT.

On this clonotype itself: The junction departs from germline at one end; a sequencing error may be responsible. The CDR3 loop reads CVSSFLAGVETQYF. The CDR3, as DNA: TGTGTCAGCAGTTTTCTAGCGGGGGTAGAGACCCAGTACTTC. The chain has TRBV12-3 or TRBV12-4 and TRBJ2-5; TRBD2 matches 10 bases. This CDR3 comprises 14 residues.